What follows are 4 T cell receptor beta chains derived from one specimen sequenced in a study of PD-1 blockade in classical Hodgkin lymphoma. Some clones are missing from TCRdb's copy, which holds only in-frame ones; the method was immunoSEQ multiplex PCR. The sample lists roughly 94,000 clones, about 92% occurring once. Regarding time point: cycle 4 day 1 (C4D1), after 6 weeks of nivolumab. Every single patient, without exception, relapsed after autologous stem cell transplantation, and brentuximab vedotin exposure varied. Sample: peripheral blood mononuclear cells (PBMCs), taken before the fourth cycle of nivolumab. These receptors came from a human donor with classical Hodgkin lymphoma.

The V and J genes are TRBV28 and TRBJ2-7; tentative D call: TRBD1 (6 bases). V shed 8 bases and J shed 3 bases, with 14 bases lying between them. Germline CDR1 reads MDHEN; CDR2 reads SYDVKM. This CDR3 comprises 13 residues. This CDR3 is CASRLQGIYEQYF. The CDR3 coding sequence is TGTGCCAGCCGCTTACAGGGAATCTACGAGCAGTACTTC.

The V gene is TRBV30, the J gene TRBJ2-7; no reliable D call. Trimming took off 0 bases at V and 6 bases at J, with 12 bases between the two ends. Germline CDR1 is GTSNPN and CDR2 is SVGIG (reference sequence). This CDR3 is 13 amino acids long. The CDR3 loop is CAWSVVLTSEQYF. Here the CDR3 DNA reads TGTGCCTGGAGTGTAGTCCTCACAAGCGAGCAGTACTTC.

The J gene is TRBJ2-3, the V gene TRBV6-5; the D gene could be TRBD1 or TRBD2 (5 bases each). Germline-derived CDR1 and CDR2 are MNHEY and SVGAGI. V was cut by 6 bases and J by 4 bases, with 14 bases left in between. The CDR3 spans 14 residues. The CDR3 nucleotides are TGTGCCAGCAGCCAATCTAGAGGGGCAGATACGCAGTATTTT. Translating gives CASSQSRGADTQYF.

This clone has a single count. V and J are TRBV7-2 and TRBJ2-5; D not certain. This CDR3 is 14 amino acids long. CDR1 is SGHTA and CDR2 is FQGNSA in the germline V gene. V was shortened by 5 bases and J by 5 bases, with 15 bases between the two germline ends. As DNA, the CDR3 is TGTGCCAGCAGCAAAAGCGTGGGTGGGGAGACCCAGTACTTC. The encoded protein is CASSKSVGGETQYF.